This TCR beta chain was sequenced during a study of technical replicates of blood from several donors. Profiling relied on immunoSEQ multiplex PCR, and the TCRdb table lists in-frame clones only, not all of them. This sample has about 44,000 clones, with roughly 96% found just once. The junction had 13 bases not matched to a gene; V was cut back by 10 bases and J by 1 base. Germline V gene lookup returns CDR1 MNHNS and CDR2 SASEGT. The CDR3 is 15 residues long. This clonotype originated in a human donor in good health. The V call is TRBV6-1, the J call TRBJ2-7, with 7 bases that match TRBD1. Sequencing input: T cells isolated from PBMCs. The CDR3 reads CATLGQFSISYEQYF. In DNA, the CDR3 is TGTGCCACGCTGGGACAGTTTTCTATTTCCTACGAGCAGTACTTC.